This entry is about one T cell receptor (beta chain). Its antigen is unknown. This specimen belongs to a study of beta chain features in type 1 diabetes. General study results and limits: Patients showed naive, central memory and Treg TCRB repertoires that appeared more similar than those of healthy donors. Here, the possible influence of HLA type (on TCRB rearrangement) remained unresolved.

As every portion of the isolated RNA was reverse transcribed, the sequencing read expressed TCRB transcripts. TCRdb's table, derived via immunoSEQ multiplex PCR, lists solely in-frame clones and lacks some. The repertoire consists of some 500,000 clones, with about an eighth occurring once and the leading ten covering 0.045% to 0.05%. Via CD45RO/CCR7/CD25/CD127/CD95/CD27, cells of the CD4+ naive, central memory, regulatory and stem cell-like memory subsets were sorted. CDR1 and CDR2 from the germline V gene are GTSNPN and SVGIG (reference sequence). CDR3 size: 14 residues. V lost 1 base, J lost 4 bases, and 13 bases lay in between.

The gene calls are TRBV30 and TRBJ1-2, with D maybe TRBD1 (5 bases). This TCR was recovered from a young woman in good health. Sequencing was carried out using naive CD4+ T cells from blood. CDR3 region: CAWSDRTGVYGYTF. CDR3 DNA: TGTGCCTGGAGTGACCGTACAGGAGTCTATGGCTACACCTTC.